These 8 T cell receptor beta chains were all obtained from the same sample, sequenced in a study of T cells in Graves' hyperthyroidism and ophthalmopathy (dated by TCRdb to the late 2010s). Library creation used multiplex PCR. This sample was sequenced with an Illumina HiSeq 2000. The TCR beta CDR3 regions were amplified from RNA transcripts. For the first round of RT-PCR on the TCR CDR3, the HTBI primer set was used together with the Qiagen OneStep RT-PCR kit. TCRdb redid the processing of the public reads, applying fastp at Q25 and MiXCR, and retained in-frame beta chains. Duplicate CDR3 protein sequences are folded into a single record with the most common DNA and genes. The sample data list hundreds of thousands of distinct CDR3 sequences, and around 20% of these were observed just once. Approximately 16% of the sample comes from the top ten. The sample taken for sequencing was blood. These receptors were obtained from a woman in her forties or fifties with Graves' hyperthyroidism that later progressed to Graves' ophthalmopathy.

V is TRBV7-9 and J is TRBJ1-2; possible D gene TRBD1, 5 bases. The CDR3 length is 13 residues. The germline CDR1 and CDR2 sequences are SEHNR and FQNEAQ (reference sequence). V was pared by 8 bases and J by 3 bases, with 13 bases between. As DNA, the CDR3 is TGTGCCAGCTCCGCCGGGGGGGACTATGGCTACACCTTC. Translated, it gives CASSAGGDYGYTF.

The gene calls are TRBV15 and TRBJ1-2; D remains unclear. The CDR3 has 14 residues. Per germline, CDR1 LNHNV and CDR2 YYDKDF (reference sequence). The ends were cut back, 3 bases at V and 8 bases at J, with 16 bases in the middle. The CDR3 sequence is CATSRVTYSGGYTF. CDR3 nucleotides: TGTGCCACCAGCAGGGTTACCTATTCCGGCGGCTACACCTTC.

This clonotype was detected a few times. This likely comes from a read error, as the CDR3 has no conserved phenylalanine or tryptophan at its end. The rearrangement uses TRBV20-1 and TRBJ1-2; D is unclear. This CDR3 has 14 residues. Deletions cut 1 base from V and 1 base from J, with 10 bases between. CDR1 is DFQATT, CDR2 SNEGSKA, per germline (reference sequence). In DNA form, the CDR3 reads TGCAGTGCTAGAGTGGACTCCGGTAACTATGGCTACACCTCC. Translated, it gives CSARVDSGNYGYTS.

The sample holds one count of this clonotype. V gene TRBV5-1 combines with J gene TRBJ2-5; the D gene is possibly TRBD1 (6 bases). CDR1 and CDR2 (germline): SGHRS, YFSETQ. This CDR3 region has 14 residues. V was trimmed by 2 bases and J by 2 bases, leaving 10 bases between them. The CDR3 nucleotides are TGCGCCAGCAGCTTCCTGGACAGACAAGAGACCCAGTACTTC. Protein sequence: CASSFLDRQETQYF. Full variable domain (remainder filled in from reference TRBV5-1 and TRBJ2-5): KAGVTQTPRYLIKTRGQQVTLSCSPISGHRSVSWYQQTPGQGLQFLFEYFSETQRNKGNFPGRFSGRQFSNSRSEMNVSTLELGDSALYLCASSFLDRQETQYFGPGTRLLVL.

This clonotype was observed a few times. The CDR3 DNA reads as TGCGCCAGCAGCCCACCTGCGGGGGCCTCCTACGAGCAGTACTTC. Its translation is CASSPPAGASYEQYF. The rearrangement joins TRBV5-1 to TRBJ2-7, with D tentatively TRBD2 (7 bases). This CDR3 comprises 15 residues. Trimming took 4 bases from V and 0 from J, leaving 14 bases between them. Germline V lookup: CDR1 SGHRS, CDR2 YFSETQ.

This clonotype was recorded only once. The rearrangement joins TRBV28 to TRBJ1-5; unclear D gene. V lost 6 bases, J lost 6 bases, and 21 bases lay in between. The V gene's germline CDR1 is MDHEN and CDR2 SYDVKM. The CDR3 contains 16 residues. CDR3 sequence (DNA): TGTGCCAGCAGACACGACGGATGGGGTACACCTCAGCCCCAGCATTTT. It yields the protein CASRHDGWGTPQPQHF.

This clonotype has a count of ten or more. CDR3 DNA sequence: TGTGCCAGCAGCCAAGAAACGCTGGGGAGTGGAACTGAAGCTTTCTTT. It codes for CASSQETLGSGTEAFF. The chain joins TRBV3-1 to TRBJ1-1; D is uncertain. The CDR3 contains 16 residues. In germline, CDR1 is LGHDT, CDR2 YNNKEL (reference sequence). With 0 bases removed from V and 5 bases from J, the gap between germline ends came to 16 bases.

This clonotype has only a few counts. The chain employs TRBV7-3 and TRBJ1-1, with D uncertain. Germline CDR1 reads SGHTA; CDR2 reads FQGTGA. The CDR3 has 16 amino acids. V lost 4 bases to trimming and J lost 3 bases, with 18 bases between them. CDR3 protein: CASSSEERPGYTEAFF. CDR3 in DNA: TGTGCCAGCAGCTCCGAGGAACGACCTGGGTACACTGAAGCTTTCTTT. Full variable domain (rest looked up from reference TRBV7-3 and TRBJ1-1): GAGVSQTPSNKVTEKGKYVELRCDPISGHTALYWYRQSLGQGPEFLIYFQGTGAADDSGLPNDRFFAVRPEGSVSTLKIQRTERGDSAVYLCASSSEERPGYTEAFFGQGTRLTVV.